The sequence of this T cell receptor beta chain was determined in a study of a mutant IDH1 vaccine in newly diagnosed glioma. Study details: Treatment recipients were about 60% male and around 38% female, and their mean age was around 37 years. Visit V12 was conducted at week 35 as the safety follow-up. Visit V13 came later, at week 47. Study-level findings and limits: Researchers report vaccine-induced immune responses in about 94% of patients.

The method was immunoSEQ multiplex PCR; TCRdb's version includes in-frame clones alone and lacks a portion of them. Here the sample spans roughly 34,000 clones, 90% being singletons. The CDR3 consists of 11 residues. V lost 6 bases and J lost 5, with 8 bases in between. Germline V gives CDR1 SNHLY, CDR2 FYNNEI. The time point was: week 47, end of study. Topical imiquimod accompanied each vaccine dose, which consisted of 300 ug of mutant IDH1 20-mer peptide. The vaccination schedule gave patients eight doses in weeks 1, 3, 5, 7, 11, 15, 19 and 23. Note on this clone: Its target is not known.

The chain recombines TRBV2 with TRBJ2-7; D unresolved. The specimen comprised PBMCs, sampled from a glioma patient whose treatment included an IDH1 peptide vaccine. The source is a woman aged 35 to 49 with glioma. In nucleotides, the CDR3 is TGTGCCAGCAGGGTCTCAGACGAGCAGTACTTC. Its protein product is CASRVSDEQYF.